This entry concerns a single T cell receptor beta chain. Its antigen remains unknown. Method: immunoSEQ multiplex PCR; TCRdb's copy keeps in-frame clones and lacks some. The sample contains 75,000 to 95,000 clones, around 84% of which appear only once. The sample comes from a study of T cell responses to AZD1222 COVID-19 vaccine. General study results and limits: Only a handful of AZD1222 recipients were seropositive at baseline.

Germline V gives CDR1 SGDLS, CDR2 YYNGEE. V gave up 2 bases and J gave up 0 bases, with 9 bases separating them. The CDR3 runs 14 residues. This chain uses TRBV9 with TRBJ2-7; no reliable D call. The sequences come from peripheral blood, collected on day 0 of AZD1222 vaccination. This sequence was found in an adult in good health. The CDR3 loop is CASSVGTNSYEQYF. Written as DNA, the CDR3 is TGTGCCAGCAGCGTTGGCACCAACTCCTACGAGCAGTACTTC.